Below, 30 T cell receptor beta chains from the same sample are listed, as sequenced in a study of T cell changes during pregnancy in multiple sclerosis. Here immunoSEQ multiplex PCR was the method, and the copy in TCRdb shows in-frame clones only, minus some. The table lists roughly 40,000 clones, roughly nine tenths of them singletons, with roughly 0.5% in the top ten. The material sequenced was CD4+ T cells from peripheral blood mononuclear cells, taken in the first trimester of pregnancy. The receptors originated from a female donor with multiple sclerosis, enrolled in a pregnancy study.

The rearrangement joins TRBV30 to TRBJ1-2, with 8 nucleotides matching TRBD1. The CDR3 spans 15 residues. V was clipped by 2 bases and J by 3 bases; unmatched bases: 8. The germline V gene has CDR1 GTSNPN and CDR2 SVGIG (reference sequence). The CDR3 nucleotides read TGTGCCTGGAGTTGGGTAAAACAGGGGGACTATGGCTACACCTTC. This encodes CAWSWVKQGDYGYTF.

The CDR3 DNA reads as TGCGCCAGCAGCCTTAGCCGAGACACAGATACGCAGTATTTT. Amino acid sequence: CASSLSRDTDTQYF. The chain carries TRBV5-1 and TRBJ2-3; D unclear. Germline V CDR1 and CDR2: SGHRS, YFSETQ. V lost 4 bases and J 2 bases, leaving 11 bases between the germline ends. There are 14 residues in the CDR3.

This clone is medium-sized (0.01 to 0.1%) within its sample. The V and J genes are TRBV5-1 and TRBJ1-3; TRBD1 is a possible D gene (6 bases). Germline CDR1 reads SGHRS; CDR2 reads YFSETQ. The CDR3 is 16 amino acids. Trimming shortened V by 0 bases and J by 0 bases, and 10 bases separated the two germline ends. The CDR3 nucleotides are TGCGCCAGCAGCTTGGCCGGACAGTTCTCTGGAAACACCATATATTTT. It specifies CASSLAGQFSGNTIYF.

The V gene is TRBV18, the J gene TRBJ1-6; weak D call: TRBD1 (6 bases). CDR1 is KGHSH and CDR2 is LQKENI in the germline V gene. V lost 3 bases, J lost 10 bases, and 13 bases lay in between. The CDR3 length is 14 residues. The CDR3 DNA sequence: TGTGCCAGCTCACCTCCAGGGGAAGGGTCACCCCTCCACTTT. Protein: CASSPPGEGSPLHF.

The CDR3 loop reads CAISESIATAFF. The CDR3 coding sequence is TGTGCCATCAGTGAGTCGATAGCCACGGCTTTCTTT. This chain joins TRBV10-3 and TRBJ1-1; no firm D call. Germline V lookup: CDR1 ENHRY, CDR2 SYGVKD. CDR3 length: 12 amino acids. V lost 0 bases and J 11 bases, leaving 10 bases between the germline ends.

The rearrangement uses TRBV2 and TRBJ2-7, with a possible D match to TRBD1 (6 bases). Trimming shortened V by 3 bases and J by 6 bases, and 12 bases separated the two germline ends. Per germline, CDR1 SNHLY and CDR2 FYNNEI. The CDR3 length is 13 residues. The CDR3 is CASSDYRVSEQYF. DNA for the CDR3: TGTGCCAGCAGTGATTACAGGGTTTCCGAGCAGTACTTC.

The rearrangement uses TRBV5-4 and TRBJ1-1, with 7 bases matching TRBD1. V shed 0 bases and J 2 bases; nucleotides not matched to a gene: 4. CDR3 length: 15 residues. CDR1 and CDR2 (germline): SGHNT, YYREEE (reference sequence). The CDR3 DNA follows: TGTGCCAGCAGCTTGGCGGGGACAGTAAACACTGAAGCTTTCTTT. Protein product: CASSLAGTVNTEAFF.

V is TRBV7-2 and J is TRBJ1-2, with a tentative D call TRBD1 (5 bases). Trimming pared 6 bases from V and 7 bases from J, leaving 18 bases between. Per germline, CDR1 SGHTA and CDR2 FQGNSA. The CDR3 is made up of 14 amino acids. The CDR3: CASSETGRAGGYTF. The CDR3 nucleotides are TGTGCCAGCAGTGAAACAGGAAGGGCCGGTGGCTACACCTTC.

The chain is built from TRBV30 and TRBJ2-5; D perhaps matches TRBD1 (5 bases). Looked up from germline, CDR1 is GTSNPN and CDR2 is SVGIG (reference sequence). Between the trimmed V and J ends, which lost 3 bases and 3 bases, there was a span of 14 bases. This CDR3 has 14 residues. The CDR3 sequence is CAWSQGPTEETQYF. The CDR3 coding sequence is TGTGCCTGGAGCCAGGGTCCAACCGAAGAGACCCAGTACTTC.

CDR3 coding DNA: TGTGCCTGGGGACTATTGGGCACAGATACGCAGTATTTT. Translation gives CAWGLLGTDTQYF. The chain recombines TRBV30 with TRBJ2-3, with a tentative D call TRBD2 (6 bases). V was shortened by 5 bases and J by 1 base, with 10 bases between the two germline ends. CDR1 is GTSNPN and CDR2 is SVGIG in the germline V gene (reference sequence). The CDR3 sequence is 13 residues long.

This chain links TRBV11-1 with TRBJ2-7; D is possibly TRBD1 (6 bases). Germline CDR1 SGHAT, CDR2 FQDESV (reference sequence). This CDR3 comprises 15 residues. Trimming stripped 3 bases from V and 6 bases from J, with 18 bases between. The DNA of the CDR3 is TGTGCCAGCAGCTTTTCCGGGACAACGAGCGGCGAGCAGTACTTC. Amino acid sequence: CASSFSGTTSGEQYF.

The chain carries TRBV30 and TRBJ1-1; the D is unclear. The germline V and J ends were trimmed by 0 bases and 6 bases, with 11 bases remaining between them. CDR3 length: 13 amino acids. Germline CDR1 is GTSNPN and CDR2 is SVGIG (reference sequence). The CDR3: CAWSVRSVAEAFF. In DNA, the CDR3 is TGTGCCTGGAGTGTACGTAGTGTAGCTGAAGCTTTCTTT.

In this sample, this clone turned up once. The chain joins TRBV5-1 to TRBJ2-2; D is possibly TRBD1 (6 bases). CDR1 is SGHRS, CDR2 YFSETQ, per germline. The CDR3 sequence is 16 residues long. The V and J ends lost 1 base and 2 bases respectively, with 12 bases between them. CDR3 in DNA: TGCGCCAGCAGCTTGATGGCAGGGGACAACACCGGGGAGCTGTTTTTT. Encoded protein: CASSLMAGDNTGELFF. The full variable domain, with the rest looked up from reference TRBV5-1 and TRBJ2-2, is KAGVTQTPRYLIKTRGQQVTLSCSPISGHRSVSWYQQTPGQGLQFLFEYFSETQRNKGNFPGRFSGRQFSNSRSEMNVSTLELGDSALYLCASSLMAGDNTGELFFGEGSRLTVL.

This chain uses TRBV7-9 with TRBJ1-1; D is perhaps TRBD1 (6 bases). Trimming pared 7 bases from V and 0 bases from J, leaving 18 bases between. Germline loops: CDR1 SEHNR, CDR2 FQNEAQ (reference sequence). This CDR3 spans 16 amino acids. Here the CDR3 reads CASIKAGAMMNTEAFF. The CDR3, as DNA: TGTGCCAGCATTAAGGCAGGGGCGATGATGAACACTGAAGCTTTCTTT.

The chain has TRBV5-6 and TRBJ2-7; 8 bases match TRBD2. Germline CDR1 and CDR2: SGHDT and YYEEEE. Germline trimming cut 2 bases from V and 5 bases from J; bases unmatched to any gene: 9. The CDR3 extends over 15 amino acids. The CDR3 sequence: CASSLLGRASDEQYF. The CDR3 DNA is TGTGCCAGCAGCTTACTCGGGAGGGCCTCGGACGAGCAGTACTTC. Variable domain in full (rest from reference TRBV5-6 and TRBJ2-7): DAGVTQSPTHLIKTRGQQVTLRCSPKSGHDTVSWYQQALGQGPQFIFQYYEEEERQRGNFPDRFSGHQFPNYSSELNVNALLLGDSALYLCASSLLGRASDEQYFGPGTRLTVT.

The V gene is TRBV5-1, the J gene TRBJ1-2; 7 nucleotides line up with TRBD1. Unmatched junction bases numbered 11, after V lost 2 bases and J lost 1 base. Germline-derived CDR1 and CDR2 are SGHRS and YFSETQ. This CDR3 is built from 17 residues. The CDR3 region is CASSLTINRGVNYGYTF. CDR3 coding DNA: TGCGCCAGCAGCTTAACGATCAACAGGGGCGTTAACTATGGCTACACCTTC.

V gene TRBV7-6 combines with J gene TRBJ1-1, with D unresolved. The germline CDR1 and CDR2 sequences are SGHVS and FNYEAQ. The CDR3 spans 15 residues. Trimming took 0 bases from V and 3 from J, leaving 11 bases between them. Here the CDR3 reads CASSLAPVEDTEAFF. CDR3 DNA: TGTGCCAGCAGCTTAGCGCCGGTGGAGGACACTGAAGCTTTCTTT. Based on the CDR3 plus reference TRBV7-6 and TRBJ1-1, the full variable domain is GAGVSQSPRYKVTKRGQDVALRCDPISGHVSLYWYRQALGQGPEFLTYFNYEAQQDKSGLPNDRFSAERPEGSISTLTIQRTEQRDSAMYRCASSLAPVEDTEAFFGQGTRLTVV.

The gene calls are TRBV2 and TRBJ2-2; D not resolved. Looked up from germline, CDR1 is SNHLY and CDR2 is FYNNEI. CDR3 size: 11 residues. The ends were cut back, 6 bases at V and 7 bases at J, with 6 bases in the middle. The CDR3 here is CASRLGGELFF. The CDR3 bases are TGTGCCAGCAGACTCGGCGGGGAGCTGTTTTTT.

The rearrangement uses TRBV7-9 and TRBJ1-1; 8 bases map to TRBD1. From germline, CDR1 is SEHNR and CDR2 FQNEAQ (reference sequence). This CDR3 has 14 residues. V shed 3 bases and J 5 bases; nucleotides not matched to a gene: 5. Here the CDR3 DNA reads TGTGCCAGCAGCTTCGGACAGGGAGGGACTGAAGCTTTCTTT. Translated, it gives CASSFGQGGTEAFF.

The chain combines TRBV18 with TRBJ1-5; the D gene is possibly TRBD1 (5 bases). The V gene lost 4 bases and the J gene lost 7 bases, with 14 bases spanning the gap. Germline V CDR1 and CDR2: KGHSH, LQKENI. The length of the CDR3 is 14 residues. The CDR3 is CASSLGEGRQPQHF. Written as DNA, the CDR3 is TGTGCCAGCTCACTAGGGGAGGGACGGCAGCCCCAGCATTTT.

The V call is TRBV19, the J call TRBJ2-2; D might be TRBD1 (5 bases). The CDR3 totals 15 residues. With 5 bases removed from V and 6 bases from J, the gap between germline ends came to 16 bases. Germline V lookup: CDR1 LNHDA, CDR2 SQIVND (reference sequence). CDR3 amino acids: CASSRTPEWAGELFF. The CDR3 region has the DNA TGTGCCAGTAGTCGGACACCGGAATGGGCCGGGGAGCTGTTTTTT. Together with reference TRBV19 and TRBJ2-2, the CDR3 gives the full variable domain: DGGITQSPKYLFRKEGQNVTLSCEQNLNHDAMYWYRQDPGQGLRLIYYSQIVNDFQKGDIAEGYSVSREKKESFPLTVTSAQKNPTAFYLCASSRTPEWAGELFFGEGSRLTVL.

V is TRBV5-1 and J is TRBJ1-5; 7 bases match TRBD1. V was pared by 4 bases and J by 1 base, with 5 bases of the junction left unmatched. This CDR3 is 15 amino acids long. Germline V gene data show CDR1 as SGHRS and CDR2 as YFSETQ. CDR3: CASSREGASNQPQHF. CDR3 nucleotide sequence: TGCGCCAGCAGCCGTGAGGGGGCCAGCAATCAGCCCCAGCATTTT. The whole variable domain, remainder taken from reference TRBV5-1 and TRBJ1-5, is KAGVTQTPRYLIKTRGQQVTLSCSPISGHRSVSWYQQTPGQGLQFLFEYFSETQRNKGNFPGRFSGRQFSNSRSEMNVSTLELGDSALYLCASSREGASNQPQHFGDGTRLSIL.

J is TRBJ1-5 and V is TRBV29-1; TRBD1 agrees at 7 bases. V dropped 4 bases and J dropped 1; count of bases not matched to a gene: 1. The germline V gene has CDR1 SQVTM and CDR2 ANQGSEA. The CDR3 has 13 amino acids. The CDR3 region is CSVGGQSNQPQHF. The CDR3 nucleotides are TGCAGCGTTGGGGGACAGAGCAATCAGCCCCAGCATTTT.

In its sample, this clone was seen a few times. The rearrangement joins TRBV6-1 to TRBJ1-1; D is unclear. Trimming cost V 0 bases and J 8 bases, with 4 bases left between them. The CDR3 contains 11 residues. Germline CDR1 is MNHNS and CDR2 is SASEGT. The CDR3 sequence: CASSEAREAFF. In nucleotides, the CDR3 is TGTGCCAGCAGTGAAGCGCGAGAAGCTTTCTTT.

This clone was found once. The chain employs TRBV5-1 and TRBJ2-7; 8 bases match TRBD1. Losses at the gene ends were 3 bases for V and 4 bases for J; bases not matched to a gene: 6. Germline V CDR1 and CDR2: SGHRS, YFSETQ. The CDR3 consists of 14 residues. The CDR3 coding sequence is TGCGCCAGCAGCTCCGGGACAGGATTGTACGAGCAGTACTTC. Encoded protein: CASSSGTGLYEQYF.

This sequence joins TRBV4-1 and TRBJ1-1; TRBD1 matches 8 bases. The CDR3 is 15 residues long. Trimming cost V 0 bases and J 8 bases; bases outside gene matches: 8. CDR1 is MGHRA and CDR2 is YSYEKL in the germline V gene. The chain's CDR3 is CASSQERVTGEEAFF. DNA for the CDR3: TGCGCCAGCAGCCAAGAGCGTGTGACAGGGGAGGAAGCTTTCTTT.

The gene calls are TRBV30 and TRBJ2-7; 9 bases agree with TRBD2. Germline CDR1 and CDR2: GTSNPN and SVGIG (reference sequence). CDR3 length: 15 amino acids. The V gene end was trimmed by 0 bases and the J gene end by 3 bases; junction bases not matched to a gene: 6. Here the CDR3 reads CAWSVSLSGGYEQYF. In nucleotides, the CDR3 is TGTGCCTGGAGTGTATCCCTTAGCGGGGGCTACGAGCAGTACTTC.

This chain uses TRBV19 with TRBJ1-5; TRBD1 might be the D (6 bases). CDR3 length: 15 amino acids. Trimming shortened V by 5 bases and J by 3 bases, and 14 bases separated the two germline ends. Germline values: CDR1 LNHDA, CDR2 SQIVND (reference sequence). The CDR3: CASSPGGLINQPQHF. The DNA of the CDR3 is TGTGCCAGTAGTCCGGGGGGCCTAATCAATCAGCCCCAGCATTTT.

The genes are TRBV11-2 and TRBJ2-1, with 14 bases matching TRBD2. The V gene's germline CDR1 is SGHAT and CDR2 FQNNGV. V dropped 1 base and J dropped 6; count of bases not matched to a gene: 5. This CDR3 is 17 amino acids long. Here the CDR3 DNA reads TGTGCCAGCAGCTTAGCGGCGGGACTAGCGGGAGTCAATGAGCAGTTCTTC. Protein product: CASSLAAGLAGVNEQFF. Full variable domain (outside the CDR3, taken from reference TRBV11-2 and TRBJ2-1): EAGVAQSPRYKIIEKRQSVAFWCNPISGHATLYWYQQILGQGPKLLIQFQNNGVVDDSQLPKDRFSAERLKGVDSTLKIQPAKLEDSAVYLCASSLAAGLAGVNEQFFGPGTRLTVL.

This clone was recorded once. The chain couples TRBV5-8 to TRBJ2-7; possible D gene TRBD2, 6 bases. Germline CDR1 and CDR2: SGHTS and YDEGEE. Deletions cut 2 bases from V and 0 bases from J, with 24 bases between. The CDR3 totals 19 residues. The CDR3 DNA reads TGTGCCAGCAGCTTAAACCTCTTCTCCGGGACTCCCGACTCCTACGAGCAGTACTTC. It translates to CASSLNLFSGTPDSYEQYF.